The rows below give T cell receptor beta chains drawn from one sample of a study of early T cells in non-severe SARS-CoV-2 infection. TCRdb passed the 5' RACE reads through MiXCR, listing each CDR3 protein once. The table has about 26,000 distinct CDR3 sequences, about 5.1% seen once. Sequencing was performed on whole blood. Receptors originate from an adult who was a healthcare worker with PCR-confirmed SARS-CoV-2 infection or an uninfected control (not recorded which). CDR3s include the opening cysteine and the closing phenylalanine or tryptophan. Each record gives: clone size, D gene, V gene, J gene, CDR3 protein, CDR3 DNA. D genes are given only for firm matches. Size values are once, few and many counts, or a class for expanded clones, and some rows have none.

few	TRBD1	TRBV14	TRBJ2-4	CASSPNRGSGKNIQYF	TGTGCCAGCAGCCCTAACAGGGGTTCCGGCAAAAACATTCAGTACTTC
few	NA	TRBV2	TRBJ1-6	CASSGGETPYNSPLHF	TGTGCCAGCAGTGGGGGGGAAACTCCTTATAATTCACCCCTCCACTTT
NA	TRBD2	TRBV27	TRBJ2-3	CASSLLAGATDTQYF	TGTGCCAGCAGTTTGTTAGCGGGGGCCACAGATACGCAGTATTTT
many	TRBD1	TRBV10-3	TRBJ1-1	CAIRGGTGGRDTEAFF	TGTGCCATCAGAGGAGGCACAGGGGGCAGAGACACTGAAGCTTTCTTT
medium-sized	NA	TRBV20-1	TRBJ2-3	CSATKQGSTDTQYF	TGCAGTGCTACCAAACAGGGAAGCACAGATACGCAGTATTTT
many	TRBD2	TRBV20-1	TRBJ2-3	CSAQPPGLPDTQYF	TGCAGTGCCCAACCTCCGGGACTACCAGATACGCAGTATTTT
many	TRBD1	TRBV25-1	TRBJ1-6	CASSGYTGENSPLHF	TGTGCCAGCAGTGGTTACACAGGGGAGAATTCACCCCTCCACTTT
many	NA	TRBV6-1	TRBJ1-2	CASSGLLTGTDYGYTF	TGTGCCAGCAGTGGACTTCTTACCGGGACGGACTATGGCTACACCTTC
many	NA	TRBV7-6	TRBJ2-1	CASSLVGGSYNEQFF	TGTGCCAGCAGCTTAGTGGGCGGCTCCTACAATGAGCAGTTCTTC
many	NA	TRBV11-2	TRBJ2-3	CASSLITDTQYF	TGTGCCAGCAGCTTAATCACAGATACGCAGTATTTT
many	NA	TRBV10-3	TRBJ1-1	CAISPGNVNTEAFF	TGTGCCATCAGTCCAGGGAACGTGAACACTGAAGCTTTCTTT
few	NA	TRBV7-9	TRBJ1-1	CASSQRHPGAFF	TGTGCCAGCAGCCAAAGACATCCAGGAGCTTTCTTT
many	NA	TRBV5-8	TRBJ2-7	CASARGRKYEQYF	TGTGCCAGCGCGCGGGGGCGTAAATACGAGCAGTACTTC
NA	NA	TRBV11-2	TRBJ2-3	CASSLGQASTDTQYF	TGTGCCAGCAGCTTAGGCCAAGCCAGCACAGATACGCAGTATTTT
NA	TRBD1	TRBV6-1	TRBJ1-3	CASRVTGGSENTIYF	TGTGCCAGCAGAGTAACAGGGGGCTCTGAAAACACCATATATTTT
many	TRBD1	TRBV5-1	TRBJ2-2	CASSLDPGGFAGELFF	TGCGCCAGCAGCTTGGATCCAGGGGGATTCGCCGGGGAGCTGTTTTTT
many	TRBD1	TRBV15	TRBJ1-4	CATSRFGGQAGEKLFF	TGTGCCACCAGCAGATTTGGGGGACAGGCTGGGGAAAAACTGTTTTTT
medium-sized	TRBD2	TRBV7-8	TRBJ2-7	CASSLARAGEGSYEQYF	TGTGCCAGCAGCTTAGCGCGGGCGGGGGAAGGATCCTACGAGCAGTACTTC
NA	NA	TRBV3-1	TRBJ1-2	CASSPSERAGYTF	TGTGCCAGCAGCCCCTCGGAAAGGGCTGGCTACACCTTC
many	NA	TRBV5-1	TRBJ2-2	CASSFSDGGLFF	TGCGCCAGCAGCTTCTCGGACGGAGGGCTGTTTTTT
many	TRBD1	TRBV18	TRBJ2-1	CASSPLITGAINEQFF	TGTGCCAGCTCACCATTAATAACAGGGGCCATCAATGAGCAGTTCTTC
many	NA	TRBV5-1	TRBJ2-5	CASRPTGQFQETQYF	TGCGCCAGCAGACCTACTGGACAGTTCCAAGAGACCCAGTACTTC
NA	NA	TRBV4-3	TRBJ2-2	CASSQGAPATGELFF	TGCGCCAGCAGCCAAGGAGCGCCCGCCACCGGGGAGCTGTTTTTT
many	TRBD1	TRBV5-1	TRBJ1-1	CASSSGQGVEAFF	TGCGCCAGCAGCAGTGGACAGGGGGTTGAAGCTTTCTTT
many	TRBD1	TRBV6-2/TRBV6-3	TRBJ2-7	CASIPGTVSYEQYF	TGTGCCAGCATACCGGGGACAGTCTCCTACGAGCAGTACTTC
many	NA	TRBV5-6	TRBJ2-3	CASSLDPDTQYF	TGTGCCAGCAGCTTGGACCCAGATACGCAGTATTTT
many	TRBD1	TRBV7-8	TRBJ2-2	CASRRTGGIAGELFF	TGTGCCAGCAGAAGGACAGGGGGCATCGCCGGGGAGCTGTTTTTT
NA	NA	TRBV6-4	TRBJ2-1	CASSDGVTNEQFF	TGTGCCAGCAGTGACGGGGTCACCAATGAGCAGTTCTTC
many	NA	TRBV27	TRBJ2-7	CASSLTGTFSYEQYF	TGTGCCAGCAGTCTAACAGGGACGTTCTCCTACGAGCAGTACTTC
many	NA	TRBV19	TRBJ1-5	CASSISQSNQPQHF	TGTGCCAGTAGTATATCGCAGAGCAATCAGCCCCAGCATTTT